This TCR beta chain was sequenced during a study of blood T cell repertoires in COVID-19. About the research overall: COVID-19 samples collected from the United States, Italy and Spain covered acute and convalescent phases. In each case, the material was cDNA or gDNA derived from T cells, B-cell-depleted T cells, or PBMCs.

The CDR3 runs 15 residues. Germline V gene data show CDR1 as SGDLS and CDR2 as YYNGEE. The ends were cut back, 0 bases at V and 2 bases at J, with 10 bases in the middle. In the original workflow: How many nucleated cells were present was estimated from reference gene primer amplification. Here immunoSEQ multiplex PCR was the method, and the copy in TCRdb shows in-frame clones only, minus some. Clone size and the V and J calls come from that table; the DNA yielded D and trimming. This sample has approximately 410,000 clones; about nine tenths occur once, and the top ten carry approximately 1.4%. The sequence was obtained from a woman under 40 with active or convalescent COVID-19. This chain uses TRBV9 with TRBJ2-3; no firm D call. Sequenced: peripheral blood. In DNA, the CDR3 is TGTGCCAGCAGCGTAGGGTTGCAGGCCACAGATACGCAGTATTTT. This encodes CASSVGLQATDTQYF.